This entry concerns a single T cell receptor (beta chain). Its antigen is still unknown. Generated by immunoSEQ multiplex PCR, the TCRdb table keeps only in-frame clones and is missing some. The sample yields more than 90,000 clones, roughly 76% seen once. This record belongs to a study of PD-1 blockade in classical Hodgkin lymphoma. Study-wide findings and caveats: Baseline TCR diversity was reportedly lower in newly diagnosed patients than in healthy donors. It was reported as lower still in relapsed/refractory patients. By cycle point C4D1, TCR diversity had risen significantly in CD4+ cells (but not CD8+ cells).

Brentuximab vedotin exposure varied, and every patient relapsed after autologous stem cell transplantation. The V and J ends lost 7 bases and 11 bases, in that order; junction bases with no gene match: 13. Germline V CDR1 and CDR2: MGHDK, SYGVNS. The CDR3 runs to 13 residues. The sample in question was peripheral blood mononuclear cells (PBMCs), obtained before the second cycle of nivolumab. The source is a human donor with classical Hodgkin lymphoma. The chain employs TRBV25-1 and TRBJ1-1; 7 bases fit TRBD1. CDR3 sequence: CASTLEQGRRAFF. As DNA, the CDR3 is TGTGCCAGCACCCTGGAACAGGGGCGCAGGGCTTTCTTT.